The sequence of this TCR beta chain was determined in a study of blood T cell repertoires in COVID-19. The wider study: Acute-phase and convalescent COVID-19 samples originated in the United States, Italy and Spain. The cDNA or gDNA used as material had been derived from T cells, B-cell-depleted T cells, or PBMCs.

Original methodology: Nucleated cell number was recorded as an estimate derived from reference gene primer amplification. Only in-frame clones appear in the TCRdb table, and some are missing; sequencing was by immunoSEQ multiplex PCR. The DNA was the basis for D and trimming; V, J and clone size are from that table. Of roughly 31,000 clones in the sample, 80% to 90% are singletons; the top ten hold 16%. Germline V gene lookup returns CDR1 SGHRS and CDR2 YFSETQ. The CDR3 runs to 16 residues. V was clipped by 3 bases and J by 3 bases; unmatched bases: 7. The sample comprised peripheral blood. This sequence originates from a man older than 75 with acute or convalescent COVID-19. The rearrangement links TRBV5-1 to TRBJ1-2, with 11 bases lining up with TRBD1. In DNA form, the CDR3 reads TGCGCCAGCAGCTCCTGGACAGGGGGCTATGACTATGGCTACACCTTC. It is translated as CASSSWTGGYDYGYTF.